The T cell receptor (beta chain) under discussion was sequenced for a study of cytomegalovirus exposure and HLA in healthy donors. Study-wide context: Membership in the Caucasian-associated ancestry cluster was found for about 80% of roughly 360 genotyped donors. Study-level findings and limits: The study designated roughly 160 TCR beta chains cytomegalovirus-associated.

PCR was performed using 60 Vbeta and 13 Jbeta primers. Clones were read by immunoSEQ multiplex PCR, and TCRdb kept only the in-frame ones, dropping some. The table shows some 130,000 clones, with approximately 84% occurring only once. As regards this clone: What it recognizes is unknown.

The CDR3 is 17 amino acids. CDR1 LGHNA and CDR2 YSLEER come from the germline V gene. Germline trimming cut 1 base from V and 3 bases from J; bases unmatched to any gene: 11. The specimen was PBMCs. The source of this sequence is a boy aged 2 to 9 in good health and CMV-seronegative. The V call is TRBV4-3, the J call TRBJ1-1, with 7 bases lining up with TRBD1. The CDR3 region is CASSQGYRGSGDTEAFF. The CDR3 DNA sequence: TGCGCCAGCAGCCAAGGTTACAGGGGATCGGGCGACACTGAAGCTTTCTTT.